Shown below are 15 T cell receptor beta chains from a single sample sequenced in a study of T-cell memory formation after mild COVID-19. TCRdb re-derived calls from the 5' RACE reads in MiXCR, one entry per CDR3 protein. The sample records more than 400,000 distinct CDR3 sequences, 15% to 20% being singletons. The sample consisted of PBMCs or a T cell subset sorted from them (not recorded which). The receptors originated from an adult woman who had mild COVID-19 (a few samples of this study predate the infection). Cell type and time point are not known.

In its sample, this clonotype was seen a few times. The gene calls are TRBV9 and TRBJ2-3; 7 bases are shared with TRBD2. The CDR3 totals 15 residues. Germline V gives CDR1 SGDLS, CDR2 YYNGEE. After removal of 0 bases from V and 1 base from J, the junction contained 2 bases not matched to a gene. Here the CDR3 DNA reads TGTGCCAGCAGCGTAGTTGGGGGGGGCACAGATACGCAGTATTTT. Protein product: CASSVVGGGTDTQYF.

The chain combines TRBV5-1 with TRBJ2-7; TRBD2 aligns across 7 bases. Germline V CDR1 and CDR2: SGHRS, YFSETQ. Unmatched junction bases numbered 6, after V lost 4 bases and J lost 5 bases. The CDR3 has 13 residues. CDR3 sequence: CASSGGDGDEQYF. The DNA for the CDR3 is TGCGCCAGCAGCGGGGGGGACGGCGACGAGCAGTACTTC.

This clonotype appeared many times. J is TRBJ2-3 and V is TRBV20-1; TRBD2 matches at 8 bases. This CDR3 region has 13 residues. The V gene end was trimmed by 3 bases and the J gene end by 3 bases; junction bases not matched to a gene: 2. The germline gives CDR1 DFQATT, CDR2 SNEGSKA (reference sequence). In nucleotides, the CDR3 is TGCAGTGCTAGCGGGGGGGATACAGATACGCAGTATTTT. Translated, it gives CSASGGDTDTQYF.

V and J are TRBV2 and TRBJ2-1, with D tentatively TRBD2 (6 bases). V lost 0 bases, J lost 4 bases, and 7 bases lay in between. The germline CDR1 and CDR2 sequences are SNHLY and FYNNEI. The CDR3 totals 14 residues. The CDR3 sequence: CASSEASGYNEQFF. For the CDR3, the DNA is TGTGCCAGCAGTGAAGCTAGCGGTTACAATGAGCAGTTCTTC.

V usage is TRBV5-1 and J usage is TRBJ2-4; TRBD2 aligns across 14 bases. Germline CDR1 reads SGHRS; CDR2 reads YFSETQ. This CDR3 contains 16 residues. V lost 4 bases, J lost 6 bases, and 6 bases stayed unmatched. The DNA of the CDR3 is TGCGCCAGCAGCCTAGGACTAGCGGGAGGAGTAAACATTCAGTACTTC. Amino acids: CASSLGLAGGVNIQYF.

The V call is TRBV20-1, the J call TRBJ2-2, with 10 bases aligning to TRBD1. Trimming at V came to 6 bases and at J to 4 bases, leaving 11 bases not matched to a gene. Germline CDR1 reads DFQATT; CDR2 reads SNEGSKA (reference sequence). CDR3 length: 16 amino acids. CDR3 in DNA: TGCAGTGCCCAAACCGGGACAGGGGCCTTCACCGGGGAGCTGTTTTTT. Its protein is CSAQTGTGAFTGELFF.

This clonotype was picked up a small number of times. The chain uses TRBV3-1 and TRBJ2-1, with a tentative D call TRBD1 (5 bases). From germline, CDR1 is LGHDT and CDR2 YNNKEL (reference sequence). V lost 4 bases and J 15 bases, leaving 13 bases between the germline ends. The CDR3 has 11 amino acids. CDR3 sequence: CASSRGPIRFF. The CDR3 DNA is TGTGCCAGCAGCCGGGGCCCCATCCGGTTCTTC.

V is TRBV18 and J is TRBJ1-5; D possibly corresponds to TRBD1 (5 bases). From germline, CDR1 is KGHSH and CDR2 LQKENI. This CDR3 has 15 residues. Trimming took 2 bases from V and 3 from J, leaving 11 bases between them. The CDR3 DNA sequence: TGTGCCAGCTCACCAGGGCAGGGTTTCAATCAGCCCCAGCATTTT. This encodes CASSPGQGFNQPQHF.

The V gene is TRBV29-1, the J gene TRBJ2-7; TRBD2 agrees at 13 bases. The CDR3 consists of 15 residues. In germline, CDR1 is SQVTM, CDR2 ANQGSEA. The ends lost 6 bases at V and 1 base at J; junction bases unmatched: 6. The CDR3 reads CSVSGTSGDSYEQYF. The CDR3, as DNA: TGCAGCGTGTCCGGGACTAGCGGGGATTCCTACGAGCAGTACTTC.

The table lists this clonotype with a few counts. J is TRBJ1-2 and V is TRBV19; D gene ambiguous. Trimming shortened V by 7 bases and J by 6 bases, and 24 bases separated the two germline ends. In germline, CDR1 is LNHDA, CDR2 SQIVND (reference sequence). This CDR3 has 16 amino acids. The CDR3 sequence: CASTTAPAGRLNGYTF. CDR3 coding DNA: TGTGCCAGTACCACCGCTCCCGCGGGCAGGCTTAATGGCTACACCTTC.

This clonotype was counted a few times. CDR3 sequence reads: CASSLEGGRYEQYF. CDR3 DNA: TGTGCCAGCAGCCTGGAAGGGGGGCGATACGAGCAGTACTTC. The chain carries TRBV6-2 or TRBV6-3 and TRBJ2-7; D might be TRBD1 or TRBD2, each matching 6 bases. The germline V gene encodes CDR1 MNHEY and CDR2 SVGEGT. The CDR3 runs 14 residues. Deletions cut 6 bases from V and 4 bases from J, with 16 bases between.

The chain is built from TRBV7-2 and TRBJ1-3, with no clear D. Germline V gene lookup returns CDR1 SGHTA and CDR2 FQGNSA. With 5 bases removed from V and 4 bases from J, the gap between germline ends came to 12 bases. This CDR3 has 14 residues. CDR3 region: CASSIEPQGNTIYF. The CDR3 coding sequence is TGTGCCAGCAGCATAGAGCCCCAGGGAAACACCATATATTTT.

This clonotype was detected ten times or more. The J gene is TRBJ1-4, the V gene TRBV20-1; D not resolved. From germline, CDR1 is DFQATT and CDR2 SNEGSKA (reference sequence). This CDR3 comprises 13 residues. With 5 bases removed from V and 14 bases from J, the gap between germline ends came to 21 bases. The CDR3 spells CSALSGNSLSLFF. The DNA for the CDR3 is TGCAGTGCTCTATCCGGCAATTCCCTCAGCCTGTTTTTT.

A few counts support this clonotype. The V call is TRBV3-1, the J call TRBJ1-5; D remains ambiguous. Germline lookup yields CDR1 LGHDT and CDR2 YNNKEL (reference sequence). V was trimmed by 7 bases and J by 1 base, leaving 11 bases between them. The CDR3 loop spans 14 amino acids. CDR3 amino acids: CASTNSLSNQPQHF. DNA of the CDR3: TGTGCCAGCACCAACTCGTTGAGCAATCAGCCCCAGCATTTT. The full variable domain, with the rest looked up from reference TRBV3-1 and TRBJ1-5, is DTAVSQTPKYLVTQMGNDKSIKCEQNLGHDTMYWYKQDSKKFLKIMFSYNNKELIINETVPNRFSPKSPDKAHLNLHINSLELGDSAVYFCASTNSLSNQPQHFGDGTRLSIL.

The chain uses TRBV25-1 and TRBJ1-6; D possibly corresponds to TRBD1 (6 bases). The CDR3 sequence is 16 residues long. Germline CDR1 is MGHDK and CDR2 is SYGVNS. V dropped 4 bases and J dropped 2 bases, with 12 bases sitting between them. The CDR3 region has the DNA TGTGCCAGCAGTGGACACAGGGACCCCTATAATTCACCCCTCCACTTT. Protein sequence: CASSGHRDPYNSPLHF.